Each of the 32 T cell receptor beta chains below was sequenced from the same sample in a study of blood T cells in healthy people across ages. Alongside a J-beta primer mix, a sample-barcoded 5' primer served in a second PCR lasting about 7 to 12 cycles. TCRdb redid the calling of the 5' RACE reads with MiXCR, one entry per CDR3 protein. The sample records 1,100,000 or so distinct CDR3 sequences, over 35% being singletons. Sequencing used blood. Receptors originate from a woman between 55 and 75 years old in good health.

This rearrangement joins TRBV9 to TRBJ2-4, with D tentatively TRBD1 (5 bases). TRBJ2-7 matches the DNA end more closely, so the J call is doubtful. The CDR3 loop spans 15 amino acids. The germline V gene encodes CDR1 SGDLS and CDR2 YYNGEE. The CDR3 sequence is CASSPQPDSAYEQYF. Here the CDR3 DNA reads TGTGCCAGCAGCCCGCAACCCGACAGCGCCTACGAGCAGTACTTC.

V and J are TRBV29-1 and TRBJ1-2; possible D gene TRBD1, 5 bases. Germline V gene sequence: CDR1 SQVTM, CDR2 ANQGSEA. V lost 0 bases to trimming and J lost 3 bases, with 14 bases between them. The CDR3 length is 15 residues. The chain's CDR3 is CSVEEFLGGDYGYTF. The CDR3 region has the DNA TGCAGCGTTGAAGAGTTCCTTGGGGGAGACTATGGCTACACCTTC.

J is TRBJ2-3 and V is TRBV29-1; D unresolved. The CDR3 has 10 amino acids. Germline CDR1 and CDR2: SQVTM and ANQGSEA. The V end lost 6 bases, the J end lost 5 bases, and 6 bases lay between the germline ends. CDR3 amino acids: CSVWGDTQYF. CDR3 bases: TGCAGCGTGTGGGGAGATACGCAGTATTTT.

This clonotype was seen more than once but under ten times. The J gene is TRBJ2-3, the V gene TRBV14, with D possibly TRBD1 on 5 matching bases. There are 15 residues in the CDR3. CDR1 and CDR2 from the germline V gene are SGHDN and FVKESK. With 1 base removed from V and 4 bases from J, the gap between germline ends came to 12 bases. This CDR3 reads CASSQGGRKSDTQYF. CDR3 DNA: TGTGCCAGCAGCCAAGGGGGCCGAAAGTCAGATACGCAGTATTTT.

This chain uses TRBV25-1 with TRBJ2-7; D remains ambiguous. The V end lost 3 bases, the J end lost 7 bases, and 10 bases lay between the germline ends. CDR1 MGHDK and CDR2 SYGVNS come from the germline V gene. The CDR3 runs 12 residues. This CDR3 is CASSDLVGEQYF. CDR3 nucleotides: TGTGCCAGCAGTGATCTGGTGGGAGAGCAGTACTTC.

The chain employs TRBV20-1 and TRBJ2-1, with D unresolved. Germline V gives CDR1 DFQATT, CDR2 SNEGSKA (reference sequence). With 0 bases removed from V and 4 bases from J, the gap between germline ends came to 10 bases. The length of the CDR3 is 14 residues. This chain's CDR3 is CSARDPHQYNEQFF. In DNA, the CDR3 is TGCAGTGCTAGAGACCCGCACCAGTACAATGAGCAGTTCTTC.

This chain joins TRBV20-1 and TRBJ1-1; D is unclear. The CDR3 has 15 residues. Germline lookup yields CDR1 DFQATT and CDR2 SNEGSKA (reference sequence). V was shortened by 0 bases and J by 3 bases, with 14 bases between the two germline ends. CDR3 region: CSARDRKLLDTEAFF. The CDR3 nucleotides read TGCAGTGCTAGAGATCGGAAACTACTGGACACTGAAGCTTTCTTT.

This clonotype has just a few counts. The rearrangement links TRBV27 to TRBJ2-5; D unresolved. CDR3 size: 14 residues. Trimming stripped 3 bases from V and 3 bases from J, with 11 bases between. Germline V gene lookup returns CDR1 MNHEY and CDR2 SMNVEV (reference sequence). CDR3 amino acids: CASSFPRSEETQYF. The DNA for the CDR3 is TGTGCCAGCAGTTTCCCCCGATCCGAAGAGACCCAGTACTTC.

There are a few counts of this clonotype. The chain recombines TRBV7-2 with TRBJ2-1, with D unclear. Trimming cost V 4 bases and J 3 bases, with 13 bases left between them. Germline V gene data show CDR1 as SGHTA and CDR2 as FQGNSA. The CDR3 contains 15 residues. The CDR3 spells CASSWGRRDYNEQFF. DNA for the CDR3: TGTGCCAGCAGCTGGGGTAGGAGAGACTACAATGAGCAGTTCTTC.

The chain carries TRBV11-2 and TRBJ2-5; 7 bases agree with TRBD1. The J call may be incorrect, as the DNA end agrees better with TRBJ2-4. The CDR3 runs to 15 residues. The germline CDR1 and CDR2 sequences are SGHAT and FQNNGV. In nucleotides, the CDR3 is TGTGCCAGCAGCCCCGGGACAGCGGCCAAAAACATTCAGTACTTC. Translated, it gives CASSPGTAAKNIQYF.

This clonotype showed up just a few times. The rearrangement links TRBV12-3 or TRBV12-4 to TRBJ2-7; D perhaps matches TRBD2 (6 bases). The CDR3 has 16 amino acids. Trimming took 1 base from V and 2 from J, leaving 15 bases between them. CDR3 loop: CASSLGPGTPTYEQYF. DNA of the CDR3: TGTGCCAGCAGTTTAGGGCCGGGGACTCCTACCTACGAGCAGTACTTC.

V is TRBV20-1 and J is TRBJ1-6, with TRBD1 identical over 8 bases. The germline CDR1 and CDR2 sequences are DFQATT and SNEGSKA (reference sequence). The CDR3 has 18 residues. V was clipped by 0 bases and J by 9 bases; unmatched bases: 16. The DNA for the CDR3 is TGCAGTGCTAGAGATGTGAGAGGACAGGGAAGTTTTCGTTCACCCCTCCACTTT. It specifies CSARDVRGQGSFRSPLHF.

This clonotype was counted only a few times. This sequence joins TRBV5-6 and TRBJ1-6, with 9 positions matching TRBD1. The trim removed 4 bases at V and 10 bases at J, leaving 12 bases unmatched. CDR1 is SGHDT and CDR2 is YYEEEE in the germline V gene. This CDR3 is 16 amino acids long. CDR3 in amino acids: CASSVTTGGAGSPLHF. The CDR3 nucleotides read TGTGCCAGCAGCGTGACCACAGGGGGCGCGGGGTCACCCCTCCACTTT.

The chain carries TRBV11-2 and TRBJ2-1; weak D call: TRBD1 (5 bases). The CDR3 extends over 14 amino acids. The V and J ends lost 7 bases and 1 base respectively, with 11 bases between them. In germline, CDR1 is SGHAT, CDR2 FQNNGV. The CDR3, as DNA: TGTGCCAGCACCAGAGACAGATCCTACAATGAGCAGTTCTTC. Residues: CASTRDRSYNEQFF.

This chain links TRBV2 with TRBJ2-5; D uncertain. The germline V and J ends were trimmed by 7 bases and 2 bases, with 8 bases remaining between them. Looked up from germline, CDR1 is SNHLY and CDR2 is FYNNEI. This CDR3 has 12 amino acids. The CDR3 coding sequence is TGTGCCAGCAACCAGCGACAAGAGACCCAGTACTTC. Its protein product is CASNQRQETQYF.

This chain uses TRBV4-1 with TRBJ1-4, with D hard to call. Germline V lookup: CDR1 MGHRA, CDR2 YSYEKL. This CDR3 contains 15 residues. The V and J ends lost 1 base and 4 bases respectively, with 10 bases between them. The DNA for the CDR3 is TGCGCCAGCAGCCAAGCAGGCGATAGTAATGAAAAACTGTTTTTT. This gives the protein CASSQAGDSNEKLFF.

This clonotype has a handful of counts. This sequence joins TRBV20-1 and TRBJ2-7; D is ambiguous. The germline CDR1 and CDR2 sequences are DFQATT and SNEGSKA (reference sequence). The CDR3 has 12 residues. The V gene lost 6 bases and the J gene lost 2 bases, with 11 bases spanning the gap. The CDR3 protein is CSAQTVTYEQYF. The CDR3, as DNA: TGCAGTGCCCAGACGGTGACCTACGAGCAGTACTTC.

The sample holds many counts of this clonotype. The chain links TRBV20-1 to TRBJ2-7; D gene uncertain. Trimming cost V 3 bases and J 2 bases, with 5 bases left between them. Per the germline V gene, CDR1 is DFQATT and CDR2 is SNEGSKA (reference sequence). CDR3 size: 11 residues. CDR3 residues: CSASGTYEQYF. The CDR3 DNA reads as TGCAGTGCTAGCGGAACCTACGAGCAGTACTTC.

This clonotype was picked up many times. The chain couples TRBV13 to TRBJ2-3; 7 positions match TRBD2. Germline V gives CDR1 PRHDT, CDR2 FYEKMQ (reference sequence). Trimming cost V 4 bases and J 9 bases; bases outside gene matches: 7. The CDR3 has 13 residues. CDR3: CASSSPRGETQYF. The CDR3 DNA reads TGTGCCAGCAGCTCCCCCCGGGGGGAGACGCAGTATTTT.

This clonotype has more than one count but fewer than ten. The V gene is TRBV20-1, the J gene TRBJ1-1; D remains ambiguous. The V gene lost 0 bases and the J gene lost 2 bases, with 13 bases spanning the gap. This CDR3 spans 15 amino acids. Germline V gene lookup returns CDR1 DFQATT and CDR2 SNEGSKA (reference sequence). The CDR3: CSARDFRPTNTEAFF. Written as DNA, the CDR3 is TGCAGTGCTAGAGACTTCAGGCCCACAAACACTGAAGCTTTCTTT.

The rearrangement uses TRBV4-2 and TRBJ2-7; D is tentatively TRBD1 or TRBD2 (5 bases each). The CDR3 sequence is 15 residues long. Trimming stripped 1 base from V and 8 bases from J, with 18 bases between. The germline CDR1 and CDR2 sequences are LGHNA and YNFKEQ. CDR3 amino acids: CASSQGGSGPIQQYF. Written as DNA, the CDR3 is TGTGCCAGCAGCCAAGGGGGCAGCGGACCCATCCAGCAGTACTTC.

The CDR3 loop reads CASTVGRGPRNEQFF. As DNA, the CDR3 is TGTGCCAGCACCGTGGGGCGGGGGCCACGCAATGAGCAGTTCTTC. This chain connects TRBV9 to TRBJ2-1; D possibly corresponds to TRBD2 (7 bases). The germline V gene has CDR1 SGDLS and CDR2 YYNGEE. The length of the CDR3 is 15 residues. V lost 6 bases to trimming and J lost 6 bases, with 19 bases between them. The entire variable domain, with the rest obtained from reference TRBV9 and TRBJ2-1, is as follows: DSGVTQTPKHLITATGQRVTLRCSPRSGDLSVYWYQQSLDQGLQFLIQYYNGEERAKGNILERFSAQQFPDLHSELNLSSLELGDSALYFCASTVGRGPRNEQFFGPGTRLTVL.

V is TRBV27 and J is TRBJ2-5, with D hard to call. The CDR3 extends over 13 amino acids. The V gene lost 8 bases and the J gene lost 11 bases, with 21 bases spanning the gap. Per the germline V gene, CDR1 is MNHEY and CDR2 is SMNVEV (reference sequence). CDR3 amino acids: CASSVGLVNEQYF. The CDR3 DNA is TGTGCCAGCTCGGTCGGATTGGTCAATGAGCAGTACTTC.

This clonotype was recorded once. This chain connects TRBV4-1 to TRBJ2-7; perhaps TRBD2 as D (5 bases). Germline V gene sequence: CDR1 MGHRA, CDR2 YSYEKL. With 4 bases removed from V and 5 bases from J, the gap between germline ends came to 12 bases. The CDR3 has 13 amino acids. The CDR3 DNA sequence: TGCGCCAGCAGCCCCCGGGCCGGGAACGAGCAGTACTTC. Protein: CASSPRAGNEQYF.

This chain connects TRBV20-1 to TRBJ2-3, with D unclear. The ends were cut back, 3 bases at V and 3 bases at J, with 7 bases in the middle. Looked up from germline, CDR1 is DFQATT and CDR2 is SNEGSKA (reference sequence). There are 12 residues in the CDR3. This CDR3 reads CSASIGTDTQYF. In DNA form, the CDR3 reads TGCAGTGCTAGTATCGGGACAGATACGCAGTATTTT.

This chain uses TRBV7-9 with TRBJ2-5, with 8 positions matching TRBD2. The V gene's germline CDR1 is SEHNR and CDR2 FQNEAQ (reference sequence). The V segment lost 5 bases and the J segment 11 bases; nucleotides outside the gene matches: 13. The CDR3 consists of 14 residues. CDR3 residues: CASSLKLAVNEQYF. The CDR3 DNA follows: TGTGCCAGCAGCCTTAAACTAGCGGTTAATGAGCAGTACTTC.

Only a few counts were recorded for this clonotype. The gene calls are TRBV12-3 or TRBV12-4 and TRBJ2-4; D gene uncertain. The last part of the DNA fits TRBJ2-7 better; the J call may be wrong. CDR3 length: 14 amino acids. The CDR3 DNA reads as TGTGCCAGCAGTTTATTTGGCTTTCCCTACGAGCAGTACTTC. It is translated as CASSLFGFPYEQYF.

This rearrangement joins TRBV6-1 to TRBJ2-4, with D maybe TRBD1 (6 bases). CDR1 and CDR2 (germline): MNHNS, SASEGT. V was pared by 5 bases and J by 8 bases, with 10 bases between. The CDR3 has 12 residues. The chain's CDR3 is CASSIGTYIQYF. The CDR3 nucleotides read TGTGCCAGCAGTATCGGGACATACATTCAGTACTTC.

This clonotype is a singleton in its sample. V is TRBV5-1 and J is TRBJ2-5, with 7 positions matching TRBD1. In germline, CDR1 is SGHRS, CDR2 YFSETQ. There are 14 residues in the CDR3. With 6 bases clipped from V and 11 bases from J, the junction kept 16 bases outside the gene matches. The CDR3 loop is CASTGTVNYNEQYF. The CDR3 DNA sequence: TGCGCCAGCACAGGGACAGTGAACTACAATGAGCAGTACTTC.

This chain's CDR3 is CSAGIGSYGYTF. The CDR3 DNA sequence: TGCAGTGCCGGGATCGGGAGCTATGGCTACACCTTC. The rearrangement uses TRBV20-1 and TRBJ1-2; D is uncertain. The V and J ends lost 6 bases and 4 bases respectively, with 12 bases between them. Germline values: CDR1 DFQATT, CDR2 SNEGSKA (reference sequence). The CDR3 covers 12 residues.

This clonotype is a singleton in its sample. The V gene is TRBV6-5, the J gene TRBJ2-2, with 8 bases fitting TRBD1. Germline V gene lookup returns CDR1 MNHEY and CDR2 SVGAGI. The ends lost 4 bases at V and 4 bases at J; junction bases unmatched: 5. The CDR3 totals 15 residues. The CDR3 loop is CASSSTGGITGELFF. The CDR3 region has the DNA TGTGCCAGCAGTTCAACAGGGGGGATCACCGGGGAGCTGTTTTTT.

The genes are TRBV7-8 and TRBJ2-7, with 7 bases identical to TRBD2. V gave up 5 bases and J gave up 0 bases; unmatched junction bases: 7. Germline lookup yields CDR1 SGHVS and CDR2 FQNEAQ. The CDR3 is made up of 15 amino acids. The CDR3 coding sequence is TGTGCCAGCAGCCCGCGGGCGGGAGACTCCTACGAGCAGTACTTC. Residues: CASSPRAGDSYEQYF.